The entry that follows covers one TCR beta chain sequence. This entry comes from a study of blood T cell repertoires in COVID-19. Study-level information: The United States, Italy and Spain were the sources of the acute and convalescent COVID-19 samples. T cells, B-cell-depleted T cells, or PBMCs provided the cDNA or gDNA that served as material.

Under the authors' procedure: Reference gene primer amplification yielded estimated nucleated cell counts. The repertoire was sequenced with immunoSEQ multiplex PCR; TCRdb's copy has only in-frame clones and lacks some. The D gene and trimming were derived from the DNA, and the V and J assignments and clone size from that table. The sample has roughly 330,000 clones; about 83% are singletons. Trimming left V 6 bases short and J 4 bases short, with 21 bases between. The length of the CDR3 is 16 residues. The V gene's germline CDR1 is MGHRA and CDR2 YSYEKL. This TCR was recovered from a woman between 45 and 60 years old with acute or convalescent COVID-19. Material: peripheral blood. V gene TRBV4-1 combines with J gene TRBJ1-2, with D uncertain. This chain's CDR3 is CASSRREGNLGYGYTF. CDR3 in DNA: TGCGCCAGCAGTCGACGCGAGGGTAATCTTGGCTATGGCTACACCTTC.